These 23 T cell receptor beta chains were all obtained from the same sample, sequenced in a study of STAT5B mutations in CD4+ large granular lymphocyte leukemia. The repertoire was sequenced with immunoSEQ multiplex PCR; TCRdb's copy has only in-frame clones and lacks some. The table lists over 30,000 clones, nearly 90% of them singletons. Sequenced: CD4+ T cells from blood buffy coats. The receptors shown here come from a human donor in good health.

The CDR3 coding sequence is TGTGCCAGCTCCCCGCCGGGGGACACAGATACGCAGTATTTT. Amino acid sequence: CASSPPGDTDTQYF. This chain uses TRBV14 with TRBJ2-3, with D perhaps TRBD2 (6 bases). Trimming removed 8 bases from V and 2 bases from J, with 14 bases in between. The CDR3 consists of 14 residues. The germline V gene has CDR1 SGHDN and CDR2 FVKESK.

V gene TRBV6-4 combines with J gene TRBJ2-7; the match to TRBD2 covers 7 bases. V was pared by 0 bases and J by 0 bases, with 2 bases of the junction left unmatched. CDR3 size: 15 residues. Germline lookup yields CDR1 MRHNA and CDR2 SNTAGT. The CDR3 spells CASSDSGGSSYEQYF. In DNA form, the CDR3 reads TGTGCCAGCAGTGACTCGGGGGGGAGCTCCTACGAGCAGTACTTC.

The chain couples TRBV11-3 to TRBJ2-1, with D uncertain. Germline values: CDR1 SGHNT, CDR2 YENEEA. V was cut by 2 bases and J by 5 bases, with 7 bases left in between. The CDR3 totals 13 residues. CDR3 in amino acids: CASSLSQNNEQFF. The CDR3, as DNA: TGTGCCAGCAGCTTAAGTCAGAACAATGAGCAGTTCTTC.

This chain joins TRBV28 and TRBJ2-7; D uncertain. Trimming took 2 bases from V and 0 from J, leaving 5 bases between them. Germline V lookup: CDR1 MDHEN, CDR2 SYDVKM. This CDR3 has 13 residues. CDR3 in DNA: TGTGCCAGCAGTTTAGCAGCCTCCTACGAGCAGTACTTC. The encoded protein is CASSLAASYEQYF.

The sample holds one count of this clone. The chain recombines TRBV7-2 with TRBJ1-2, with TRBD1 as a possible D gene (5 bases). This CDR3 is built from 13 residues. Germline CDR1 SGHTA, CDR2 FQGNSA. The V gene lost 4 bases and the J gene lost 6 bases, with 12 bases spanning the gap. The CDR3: CASSSLRQNGYTF. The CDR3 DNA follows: TGTGCCAGCAGCTCTTTACGACAGAATGGCTACACCTTC.

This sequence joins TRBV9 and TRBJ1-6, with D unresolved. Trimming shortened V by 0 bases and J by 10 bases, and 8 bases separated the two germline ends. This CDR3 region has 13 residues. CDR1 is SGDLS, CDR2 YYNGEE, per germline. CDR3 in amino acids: CASSVGADSPLHF. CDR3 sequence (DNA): TGTGCCAGCAGCGTAGGGGCAGACTCACCCCTCCACTTT.

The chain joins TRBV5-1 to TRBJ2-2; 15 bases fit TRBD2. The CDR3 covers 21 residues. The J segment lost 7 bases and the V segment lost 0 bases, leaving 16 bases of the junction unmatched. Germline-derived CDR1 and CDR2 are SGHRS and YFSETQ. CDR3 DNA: TGCGCCAGCAGCTTGGATCGGCAGCGAGGGACTAGCGGGAGGAAAGTCGGGGAGCTGTTTTTT. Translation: CASSLDRQRGTSGRKVGELFF.

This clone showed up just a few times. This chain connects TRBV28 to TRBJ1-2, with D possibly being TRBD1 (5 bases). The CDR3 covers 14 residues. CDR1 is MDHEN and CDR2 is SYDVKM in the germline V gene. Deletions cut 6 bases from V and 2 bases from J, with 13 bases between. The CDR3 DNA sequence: TGTGCCAGCAGCCCAGGGACTGCCAACTATGGCTACACCTTC. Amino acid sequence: CASSPGTANYGYTF.

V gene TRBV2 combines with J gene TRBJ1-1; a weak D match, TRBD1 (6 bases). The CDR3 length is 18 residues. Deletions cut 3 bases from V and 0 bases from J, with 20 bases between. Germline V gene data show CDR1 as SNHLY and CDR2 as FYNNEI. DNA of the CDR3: TGTGCCAGCAGTGAGCAGGGGTCTTCGGATGGGATGAACACTGAAGCTTTCTTT. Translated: CASSEQGSSDGMNTEAFF.

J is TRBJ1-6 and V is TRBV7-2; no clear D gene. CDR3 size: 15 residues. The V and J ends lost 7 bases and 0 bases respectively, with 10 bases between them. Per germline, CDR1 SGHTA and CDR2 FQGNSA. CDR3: CASMDPSSYNSPLHF. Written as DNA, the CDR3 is TGTGCCAGCATGGACCCAAGCTCCTATAATTCACCCCTCCACTTT.

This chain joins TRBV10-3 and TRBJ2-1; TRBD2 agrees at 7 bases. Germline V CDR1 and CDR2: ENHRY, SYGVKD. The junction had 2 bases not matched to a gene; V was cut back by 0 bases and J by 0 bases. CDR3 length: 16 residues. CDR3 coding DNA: TGTGCCATCAGTGAGTCGGGCGGGAGCTCCTACAATGAGCAGTTCTTC. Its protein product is CAISESGGSSYNEQFF.

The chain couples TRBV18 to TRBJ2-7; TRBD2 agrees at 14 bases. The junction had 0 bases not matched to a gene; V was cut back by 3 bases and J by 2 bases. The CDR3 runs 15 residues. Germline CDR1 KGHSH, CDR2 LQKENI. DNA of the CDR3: TGTGCCAGCTCACCGGGACTAGCGGGAGCCTACGAGCAGTACTTC. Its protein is CASSPGLAGAYEQYF.

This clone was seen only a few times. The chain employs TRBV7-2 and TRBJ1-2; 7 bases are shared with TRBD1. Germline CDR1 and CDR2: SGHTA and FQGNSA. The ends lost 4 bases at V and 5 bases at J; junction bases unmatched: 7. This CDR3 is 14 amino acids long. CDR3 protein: CASSSSGGGYGYTF. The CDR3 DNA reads TGTGCCAGCAGCTCCTCAGGGGGGGGGTATGGCTACACCTTC.

The CDR3 sequence: CASGEGTGGEKLFF. The CDR3 region has the DNA TGTGCCAGCGGCGAGGGGACAGGGGGTGAAAAACTGTTTTTT. J is TRBJ1-4 and V is TRBV19; 11 bases agree with TRBD1. V was pared by 9 bases and J by 7 bases, with 7 bases of the junction left unmatched. Germline-derived CDR1 and CDR2 are LNHDA and SQIVND (reference sequence). The CDR3 is 14 residues long. Looking up the rest from reference TRBV19 and TRBJ1-4 gives the full variable domain: DGGITQSPKYLFRKEGQNVTLSCEQNLNHDAMYWYRQDPGQGLRLIYYSQIVNDFQKGDIAEGYSVSREKKESFPLTVTSAQKNPTAFYLCASGEGTGGEKLFFGSGTQLSVL.

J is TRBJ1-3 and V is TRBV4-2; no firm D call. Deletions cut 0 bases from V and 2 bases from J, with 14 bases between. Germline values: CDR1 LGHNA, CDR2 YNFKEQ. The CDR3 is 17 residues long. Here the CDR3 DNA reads TGTGCCAGCAGCCAAGATCCGTCGGGGTGGGCTGGAAACACCATATATTTT. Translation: CASSQDPSGWAGNTIYF.

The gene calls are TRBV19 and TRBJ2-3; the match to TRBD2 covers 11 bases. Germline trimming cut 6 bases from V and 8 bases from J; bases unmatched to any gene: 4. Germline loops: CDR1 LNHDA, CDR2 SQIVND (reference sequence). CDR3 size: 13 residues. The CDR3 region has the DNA TGTGCCAGTAGCAGCCTAGCGGGAGGTACGCAGTATTTT. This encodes CASSSLAGGTQYF.

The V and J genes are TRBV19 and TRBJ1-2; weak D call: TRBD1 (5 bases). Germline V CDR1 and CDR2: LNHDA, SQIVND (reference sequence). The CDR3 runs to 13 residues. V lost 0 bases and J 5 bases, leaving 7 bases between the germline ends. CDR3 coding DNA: TGTGCCAGTAGTATAGAGGGGCCTTATGGCTACACCTTC. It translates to CASSIEGPYGYTF.

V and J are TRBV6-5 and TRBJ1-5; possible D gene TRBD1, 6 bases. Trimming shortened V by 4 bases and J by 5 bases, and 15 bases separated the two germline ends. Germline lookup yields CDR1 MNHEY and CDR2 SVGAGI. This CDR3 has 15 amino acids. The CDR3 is CASSLWPGAHQPQHF. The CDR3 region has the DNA TGTGCCAGCAGTTTGTGGCCGGGGGCGCATCAGCCCCAGCATTTT.

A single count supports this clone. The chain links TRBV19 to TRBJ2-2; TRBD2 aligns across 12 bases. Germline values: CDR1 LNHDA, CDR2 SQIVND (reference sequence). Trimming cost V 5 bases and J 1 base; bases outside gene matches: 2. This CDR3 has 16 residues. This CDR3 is CASSVLAGGNTGELFF. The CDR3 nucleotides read TGTGCCAGTAGTGTACTAGCGGGAGGGAACACCGGGGAGCTGTTTTTT.

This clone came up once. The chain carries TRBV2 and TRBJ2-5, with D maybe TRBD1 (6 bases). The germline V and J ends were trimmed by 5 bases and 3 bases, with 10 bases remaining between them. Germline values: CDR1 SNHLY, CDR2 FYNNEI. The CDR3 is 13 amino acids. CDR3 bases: TGTGCCAGCAGTAAGGACAGAAAAGAGACCCAGTACTTC. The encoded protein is CASSKDRKETQYF.

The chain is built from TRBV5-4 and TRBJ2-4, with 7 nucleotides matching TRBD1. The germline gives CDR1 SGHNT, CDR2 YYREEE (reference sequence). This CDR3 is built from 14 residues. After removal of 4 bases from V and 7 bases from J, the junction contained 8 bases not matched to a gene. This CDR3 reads CASSPGQSENIQYF. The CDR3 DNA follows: TGTGCCAGCAGCCCGGGACAGTCGGAGAACATTCAGTACTTC.

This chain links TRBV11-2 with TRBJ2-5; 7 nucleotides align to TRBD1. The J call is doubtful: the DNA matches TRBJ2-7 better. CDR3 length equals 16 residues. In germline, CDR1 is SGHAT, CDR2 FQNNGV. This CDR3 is CASSLFIGQGAYEQYF. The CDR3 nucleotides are TGTGCCAGCAGCTTATTCATAGGGCAGGGGGCCTACGAGCAGTACTTC.

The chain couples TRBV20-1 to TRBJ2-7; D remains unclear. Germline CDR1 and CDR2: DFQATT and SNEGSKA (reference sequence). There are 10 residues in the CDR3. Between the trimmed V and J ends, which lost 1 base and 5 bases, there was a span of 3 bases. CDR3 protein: CSARGDEQYF. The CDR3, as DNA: TGCAGTGCTAGAGGGGACGAGCAGTACTTC.